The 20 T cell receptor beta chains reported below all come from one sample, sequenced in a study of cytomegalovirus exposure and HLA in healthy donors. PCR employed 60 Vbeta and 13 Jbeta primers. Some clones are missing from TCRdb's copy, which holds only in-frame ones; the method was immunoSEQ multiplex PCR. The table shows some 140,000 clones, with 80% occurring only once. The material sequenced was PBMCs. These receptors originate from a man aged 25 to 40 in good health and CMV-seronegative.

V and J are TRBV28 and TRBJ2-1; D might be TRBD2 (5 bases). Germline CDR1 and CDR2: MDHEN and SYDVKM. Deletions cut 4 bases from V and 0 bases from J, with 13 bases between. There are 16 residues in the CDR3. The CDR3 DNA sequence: TGTGCCAGCAGTTCAGGACTTTTAAGCTCCTACAATGAGCAGTTCTTC. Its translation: CASSSGLLSSYNEQFF.

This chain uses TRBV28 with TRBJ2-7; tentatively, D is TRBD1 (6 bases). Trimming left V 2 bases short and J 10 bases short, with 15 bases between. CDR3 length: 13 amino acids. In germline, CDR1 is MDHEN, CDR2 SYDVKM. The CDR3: CASSLRGTWDQYF. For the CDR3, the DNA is TGTGCCAGCAGTTTAAGGGGGACGTGGGATCAGTACTTC.

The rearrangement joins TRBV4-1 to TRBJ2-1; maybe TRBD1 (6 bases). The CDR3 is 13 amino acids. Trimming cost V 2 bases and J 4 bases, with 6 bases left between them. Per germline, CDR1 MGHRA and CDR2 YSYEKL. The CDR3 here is CASSQTGYNEQFF. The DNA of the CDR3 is TGCGCCAGCAGCCAAACAGGGTACAATGAGCAGTTCTTC.

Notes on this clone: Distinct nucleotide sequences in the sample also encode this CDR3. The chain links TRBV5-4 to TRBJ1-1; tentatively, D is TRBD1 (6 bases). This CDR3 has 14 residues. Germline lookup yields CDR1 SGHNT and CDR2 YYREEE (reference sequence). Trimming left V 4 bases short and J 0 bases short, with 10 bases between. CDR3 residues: CASSPGQMNTEAFF. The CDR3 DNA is TGTGCCAGCAGCCCTGGACAGATGAACACTGAAGCTTTCTTT.

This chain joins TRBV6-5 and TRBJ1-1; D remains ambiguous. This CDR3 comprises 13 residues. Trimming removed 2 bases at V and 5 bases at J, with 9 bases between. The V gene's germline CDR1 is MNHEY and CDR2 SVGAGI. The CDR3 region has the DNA TGTGCCAGCAGTTACCCGACGGGGACTGAAGCTTTCTTT. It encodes CASSYPTGTEAFF.

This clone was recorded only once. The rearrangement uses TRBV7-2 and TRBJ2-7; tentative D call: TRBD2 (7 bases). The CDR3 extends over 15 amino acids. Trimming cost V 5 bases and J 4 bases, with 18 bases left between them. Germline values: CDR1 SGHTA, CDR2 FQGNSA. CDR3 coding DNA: TGTGCCAGCAGCCTGGGGGGGGGACACCAGTACGAGCAGTACTTC. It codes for CASSLGGGHQYEQYF.

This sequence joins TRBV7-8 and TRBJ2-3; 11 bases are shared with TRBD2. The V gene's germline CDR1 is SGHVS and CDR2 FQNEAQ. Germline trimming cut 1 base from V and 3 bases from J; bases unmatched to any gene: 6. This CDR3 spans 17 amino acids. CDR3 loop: CASSLEASGRTTDTQYF. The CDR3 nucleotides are TGTGCCAGCAGCTTAGAGGCTAGCGGGAGGACTACAGATACGCAGTATTTT.

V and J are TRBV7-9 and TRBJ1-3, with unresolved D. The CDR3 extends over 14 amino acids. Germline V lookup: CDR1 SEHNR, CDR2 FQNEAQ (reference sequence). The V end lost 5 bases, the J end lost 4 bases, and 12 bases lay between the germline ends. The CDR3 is CASSPDIGGNTIYF. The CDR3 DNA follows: TGTGCCAGCAGCCCCGATATCGGGGGAAACACCATATATTTT.

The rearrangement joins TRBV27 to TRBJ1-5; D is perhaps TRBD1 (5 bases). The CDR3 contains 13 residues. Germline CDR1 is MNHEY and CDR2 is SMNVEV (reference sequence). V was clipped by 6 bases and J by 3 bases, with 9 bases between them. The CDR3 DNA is TGTGCCAGCAGCTGGGGCTCCAATCAGCCCCAGCATTTT. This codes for CASSWGSNQPQHF.

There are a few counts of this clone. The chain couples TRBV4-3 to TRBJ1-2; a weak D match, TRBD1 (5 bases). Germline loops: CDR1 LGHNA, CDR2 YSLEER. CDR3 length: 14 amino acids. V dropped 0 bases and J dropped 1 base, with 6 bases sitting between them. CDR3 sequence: CASSQDQGNYGYTF. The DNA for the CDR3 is TGCGCCAGCAGCCAAGATCAGGGTAACTATGGCTACACCTTC.

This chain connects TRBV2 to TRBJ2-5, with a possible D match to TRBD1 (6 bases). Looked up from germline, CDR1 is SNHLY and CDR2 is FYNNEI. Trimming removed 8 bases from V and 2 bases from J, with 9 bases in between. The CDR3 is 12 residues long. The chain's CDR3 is CASGGGQETQYF. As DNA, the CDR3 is TGTGCCAGCGGGGGCGGGCAAGAGACCCAGTACTTC.

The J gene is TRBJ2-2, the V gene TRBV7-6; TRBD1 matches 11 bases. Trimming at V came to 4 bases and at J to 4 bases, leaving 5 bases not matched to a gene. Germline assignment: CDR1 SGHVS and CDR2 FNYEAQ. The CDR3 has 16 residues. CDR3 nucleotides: TGTGCCAGCAGCTCAGGACAGGGGGCGCTCACCGGGGAGCTGTTTTTT. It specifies CASSSGQGALTGELFF.

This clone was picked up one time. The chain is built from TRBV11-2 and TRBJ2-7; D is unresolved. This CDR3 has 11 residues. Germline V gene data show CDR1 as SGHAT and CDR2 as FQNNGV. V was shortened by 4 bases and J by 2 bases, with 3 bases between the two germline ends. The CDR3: CASSSTYEQYF. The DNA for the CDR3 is TGTGCCAGCAGCTCAACCTACGAGCAGTACTTC.

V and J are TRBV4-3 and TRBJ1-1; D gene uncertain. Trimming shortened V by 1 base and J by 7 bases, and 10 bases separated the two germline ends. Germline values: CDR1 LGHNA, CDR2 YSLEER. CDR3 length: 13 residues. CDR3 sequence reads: CASSQGDWFEAFF. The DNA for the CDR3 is TGCGCCAGCAGCCAAGGCGACTGGTTTGAAGCTTTCTTT.

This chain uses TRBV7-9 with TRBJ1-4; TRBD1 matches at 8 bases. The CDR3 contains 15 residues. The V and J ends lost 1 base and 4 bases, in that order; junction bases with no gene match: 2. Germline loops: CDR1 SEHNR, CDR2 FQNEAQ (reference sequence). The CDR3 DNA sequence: TGTGCCAGCAGCTTAGGGGACAGGTTTAATGAAAAACTGTTTTTT. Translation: CASSLGDRFNEKLFF. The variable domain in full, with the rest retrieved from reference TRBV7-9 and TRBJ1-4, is DTGVSQNPRHKITKRGQNVTFRCDPISEHNRLYWYRQTLGQGPEFLTYFQNEAQLEKSRLLSDRFSAERPKGSFSTLEIQRTEQGDSAMYLCASSLGDRFNEKLFFGSGTQLSVL.

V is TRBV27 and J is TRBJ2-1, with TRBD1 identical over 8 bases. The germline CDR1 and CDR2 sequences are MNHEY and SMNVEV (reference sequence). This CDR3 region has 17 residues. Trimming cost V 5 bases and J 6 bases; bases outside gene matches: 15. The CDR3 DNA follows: TGTGCCAGCAGTCTGATCCCGACAGGGGCAATTGCCAATGAGCAGTTCTTC. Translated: CASSLIPTGAIANEQFF.

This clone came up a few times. The CDR3 nucleotides read TGTGCCAGCAGCTTAGGGACAGGGGTTGGTTTCTTT. Its translation is CASSLGTGVGFF. This chain uses TRBV7-2 with TRBJ1-1, with 9 bases fitting TRBD1. This CDR3 is 12 amino acids long. V was clipped by 1 base and J by 13 bases; unmatched bases: 4. Germline V gene data show CDR1 as SGHTA and CDR2 as FQGNSA.

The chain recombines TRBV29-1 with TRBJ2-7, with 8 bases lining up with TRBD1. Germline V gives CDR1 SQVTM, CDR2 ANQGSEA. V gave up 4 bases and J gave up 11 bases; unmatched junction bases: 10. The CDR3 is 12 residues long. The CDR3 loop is CSVVSETGAEYF. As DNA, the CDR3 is TGCAGCGTTGTATCCGAGACAGGGGCGGAGTACTTC.

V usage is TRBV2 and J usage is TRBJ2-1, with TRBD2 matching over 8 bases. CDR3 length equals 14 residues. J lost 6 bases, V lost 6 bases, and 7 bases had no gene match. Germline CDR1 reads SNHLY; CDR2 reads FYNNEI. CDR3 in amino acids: CASRGLVLTNEQFF. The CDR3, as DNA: TGTGCCAGCAGGGGACTAGTCCTAACCAATGAGCAGTTCTTC.

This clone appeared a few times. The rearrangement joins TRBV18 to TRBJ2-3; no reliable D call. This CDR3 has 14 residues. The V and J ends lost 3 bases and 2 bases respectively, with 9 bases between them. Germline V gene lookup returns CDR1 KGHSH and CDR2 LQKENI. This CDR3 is CASSPDILTDTQYF. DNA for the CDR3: TGTGCCAGCTCACCTGACATACTCACAGATACGCAGTATTTT.